The 22 T cell receptor beta chains listed next were all sequenced from one sample in a study of neurological immune-mediated disorders. Using its own MiXCR run on the 5' RACE reads, TCRdb lists one record per CDR3 protein. Of tens of thousands of distinct CDR3 sequences listed, 10% are singletons. The sequenced sample was PBMCs. The receptor source for this set is a man aged 35 to 55 in good health.

This clonotype has at least ten counts. The chain joins TRBV20-1 to TRBJ2-5; D possibly matches TRBD1 or TRBD2 (5 bases each). V was shortened by 1 base and J by 1 base, with 7 bases between the two germline ends. This CDR3 region has 13 residues. Germline assignment: CDR1 DFQATT and CDR2 SNEGSKA (reference sequence). The CDR3 here is CSARGDPQETQYF. The CDR3 DNA sequence: TGCAGTGCTAGAGGGGACCCCCAAGAGACCCAGTACTTC.

This clonotype was recorded many times. The rearrangement uses TRBV6-5 and TRBJ2-3; D is ambiguous. This CDR3 contains 14 residues. Trimming stripped 0 bases from V and 3 bases from J, with 7 bases between. The germline CDR1 and CDR2 sequences are MNHEY and SVGAGI. The CDR3 loop reads CASSYSTSTDTQYF. CDR3 DNA sequence: TGTGCCAGCAGTTACTCTACCAGTACAGATACGCAGTATTTT.

This clonotype has ten or more counts. The chain joins TRBV12-3 or TRBV12-4 to TRBJ2-1, with D possibly matching TRBD2 (6 bases). Trimming removed 2 bases from V and 5 bases from J, with 10 bases in between. The CDR3 runs 14 residues. The CDR3 DNA is TGTGCCAGCAGTTTAAGTAGCGGAAACAATGAGCAGTTCTTC. Its protein is CASSLSSGNNEQFF.

In its sample, this clonotype was seen many times. This sequence joins TRBV20-1 and TRBJ2-4; D might be TRBD2 (6 bases). The V gene lost 5 bases and the J gene lost 7 bases, with 12 bases spanning the gap. Germline CDR1 DFQATT, CDR2 SNEGSKA (reference sequence). The CDR3 totals 12 residues. The CDR3 DNA is TGCAGTGCTTATCGACTAGAGAACATTCAGTACTTC. Amino acid sequence: CSAYRLENIQYF.

This clonotype was seen repeatedly, ten times or more. In DNA, the CDR3 is TGTGCCATCAGTGAGCCGGGACAGGGGTCCTACGAGCAGTACTTC. Translated: CAISEPGQGSYEQYF. This chain links TRBV10-3 with TRBJ2-7; 10 bases are a match to TRBD1. There are 15 residues in the CDR3. Per the germline V gene, CDR1 is ENHRY and CDR2 is SYGVKD. Trimming removed 2 bases from V and 1 base from J; junction bases left unmatched: 2.

For this clonotype: A clone one base away is much larger, so this may be a read error. J is TRBJ2-3 and V is TRBV9; D may be TRBD1 (5 bases). The V gene lost 0 bases and the J gene lost 6 bases, with 11 bases spanning the gap. The CDR3 runs 14 residues. Per germline, CDR1 SGDLS and CDR2 YYNGEE. Here the CDR3 reads CASSVAVGPDTQYF. DNA of the CDR3: TGTGCCAGCAGCGTAGCGGTGGGGCCGGATACGCAGTATTTT.

This clonotype was seen ten or more times. The chain links TRBV20-1 to TRBJ2-5; D gene ambiguous. Per germline, CDR1 DFQATT and CDR2 SNEGSKA (reference sequence). V was pared by 1 base and J by 4 bases, with 4 bases between. The CDR3 is 11 amino acids. The CDR3 bases are TGCAGTGCTAGAGCCCTAGAGACCCAGTACTTC. It is translated as CSARALETQYF.

This clonotype was seen at least ten times. The chain is built from TRBV28 and TRBJ2-7; D may be TRBD1 (5 bases). Germline values: CDR1 MDHEN, CDR2 SYDVKM. This CDR3 is built from 13 residues. Trimming stripped 3 bases from V and 7 bases from J, with 13 bases between. Here the CDR3 DNA reads TGTGCCAGCAGTTTCCGAGTAGGGGCGGAGCAGTACTTC. Its translation is CASSFRVGAEQYF.

As regards this clonotype: Mismatch with germline at one junction end may stem from a read error. V and J are TRBV5-6 and TRBJ2-5; D is unresolved. CDR3 length: 15 amino acids. Germline lookup yields CDR1 SGHDT and CDR2 YYEEEE. CDR3 DNA sequence: TGTGCCAGCAGCTTGGTGAAGGTCGACCAAGAGACACAGTACTTC. Translated: CASSLVKVDQETQYF.

In its sample, this clonotype was seen many times. V and J are TRBV12-3 or TRBV12-4 and TRBJ2-2, with D unresolved. The CDR3 contains 12 residues. Deletions cut 7 bases from V and 8 bases from J, with 11 bases between. The CDR3 protein is CASTSPGGELFF. DNA for the CDR3: TGTGCCAGCACCTCCCCGGGTGGGGAGCTGTTTTTT.

The V call is TRBV7-6, the J call TRBJ2-7, with a tentative D call TRBD1 (6 bases). CDR3 length: 15 residues. Trimming took 5 bases from V and 2 from J, leaving 16 bases between them. Germline CDR1 reads SGHVS; CDR2 reads FNYEAQ. The CDR3 protein is CASSPRTVGAYEQYF. CDR3 bases: TGTGCCAGCAGCCCGAGGACAGTCGGAGCCTACGAGCAGTACTTC.

This clonotype was observed many times. The V gene is TRBV7-9, the J gene TRBJ1-4; 9 nucleotides match TRBD1. The CDR3 contains 17 residues. V shed 4 bases and J 5 bases; nucleotides not matched to a gene: 11. Germline CDR1 and CDR2: SEHNR and FQNEAQ (reference sequence). CDR3 sequence reads: CASSSTGGGLGNEKLFF. The CDR3 coding sequence is TGTGCCAGCAGCTCCACAGGGGGCGGATTAGGAAATGAAAAACTGTTTTTT.

This clonotype was seen many times. The V call is TRBV12-3 or TRBV12-4, the J call TRBJ2-7; 11 bases are a match to TRBD2. The CDR3 extends over 14 amino acids. Trimming at V came to 4 bases and at J to 3 bases, leaving 2 bases not matched to a gene. The CDR3 DNA reads TGTGCCAGCAGTTCCGGACTAGCGGGCTACGAGCAGTACTTC. Translating gives CASSSGLAGYEQYF.

This clonotype appeared a few times. V usage is TRBV5-1 and J usage is TRBJ2-7; D may be TRBD2 (5 bases). The ends were cut back, 0 bases at V and 4 bases at J, with 17 bases in the middle. The germline V gene has CDR1 SGHRS and CDR2 YFSETQ. The CDR3 consists of 16 residues. In nucleotides, the CDR3 is TGCGCCAGCAGCTTGGGTCCGGGGTCCCAAGGTTACGAGCAGTACTTC. It translates to CASSLGPGSQGYEQYF.

The chain is built from TRBV7-3 and TRBJ1-2, with D unclear. Germline V gene data show CDR1 as SGHTA and CDR2 as FQGTGA. The V end was cut by 0 bases, the J end by 10 bases, with 12 bases between. The CDR3 is made up of 13 amino acids. The CDR3 coding sequence is TGTGCCAGCAGCTTAACGGACGGTCTTGCCTACACCTTC. Translated: CASSLTDGLAYTF.

There are many counts of this clonotype. This chain links TRBV11-2 with TRBJ1-3; no reliable D call. The CDR3 consists of 15 residues. In germline, CDR1 is SGHAT, CDR2 FQNNGV. V was clipped by 3 bases and J by 4 bases, with 13 bases between them. The CDR3 is CASSFSDVGGNTIYF. For the CDR3, the DNA is TGTGCCAGCAGCTTTTCTGACGTGGGGGGAAACACCATATATTTT.

This clonotype showed up just a few times. The V and J genes are TRBV20-1 and TRBJ1-2; 11 nucleotides line up with TRBD1. The CDR3 spans 14 residues. V trimming: 5 bases; J trimming: 5 bases; junction bases outside the gene matches: 7. Germline-derived CDR1 and CDR2 are DFQATT and SNEGSKA (reference sequence). The CDR3 region is CSARIGQGAYGYTF. The CDR3 nucleotides are TGCAGTGCTCGAATTGGACAGGGGGCGTATGGCTACACCTTC.

There are many counts of this clonotype. V is TRBV18 and J is TRBJ2-1; 9 bases are shared with TRBD2. J was trimmed by 6 bases and V by 1 base; bases with no gene match: 4. Germline V gives CDR1 KGHSH, CDR2 LQKENI. The CDR3 has 15 residues. The CDR3 bases are TGTGCCAGCTCACCACAGCGGGGGGCCTCCAATGAGCAGTTCTTC. Encoded protein: CASSPQRGASNEQFF.

J is TRBJ2-4 and V is TRBV10-3, with unresolved D. V shed 4 bases and J shed 7 bases, with 17 bases lying between them. The CDR3 is 15 amino acids. The V gene's germline CDR1 is ENHRY and CDR2 SYGVKD. The CDR3: CAISAGPSYSNIQYF. The CDR3 DNA sequence: TGTGCCATCAGTGCCGGACCGAGTTATTCCAACATTCAGTACTTC.

This clonotype was recorded a few times. The chain is built from TRBV10-3 and TRBJ2-3, with 8 bases aligning to TRBD1. CDR1 and CDR2 (germline): ENHRY, SYGVKD. The CDR3 consists of 18 residues. V gave up 0 bases and J gave up 1 base; unmatched junction bases: 9. The CDR3 here is CAISESRLGQGGTDTQYF. CDR3 DNA sequence: TGTGCCATCAGTGAGTCTAGACTCGGACAGGGTGGCACAGATACGCAGTATTTT.

Worth noting for this clonotype: Compared with germline, one end of the junction differs, possibly owing to a read error. The chain employs TRBV25-1 and TRBJ2-5; D gene uncertain. The CDR3 length is 13 residues. Germline V lookup: CDR1 MGHDK, CDR2 SYGVNS. This chain's CDR3 is CAGSEYGEETQYF. In nucleotides, the CDR3 is TGTGCCGGCAGTGAATACGGAGAAGAGACCCAGTACTTC.

This clonotype was recorded at least ten times. The rearrangement links TRBV6-5 to TRBJ1-1; D unclear. Germline V gene sequence: CDR1 MNHEY, CDR2 SVGAGI. Deletions cut 3 bases from V and 4 bases from J, with 9 bases between. The CDR3 totals 13 residues. The CDR3, as DNA: TGTGCCAGCAGTTATTGGCTGGGCACTGAAGCTTTCTTT. Translated, it gives CASSYWLGTEAFF.